Each of the 25 T cell receptor beta chains below was sequenced from the same sample in a study of blood T cells in healthy people across ages. The second PCR ran roughly 6 to 12 cycles with a sample-barcoded 5' primer and J-beta primers. TCRdb reprocessed the 5' RACE reads with MiXCR, giving one entry per CDR3 protein. The table has more than 750,000 distinct CDR3 sequences, 29% seen once. A further study also used this sample, focusing on T cells of mothers and their children.

The sequenced sample consisted of blood. The receptor set was obtained from a woman aged 35 to 49 in good health.

Ten or more counts support this clonotype. V gene TRBV4-3 combines with J gene TRBJ2-7, with D perhaps TRBD2 (5 bases). The CDR3 is 14 amino acids. Germline V gene data show CDR1 as LGHNA and CDR2 as YSLEER. Trimming left V 1 base short and J 4 bases short, with 11 bases between. The CDR3: CASSQAGRGYEQYF. The CDR3 coding sequence is TGCGCCAGCAGCCAAGCTGGACGGGGATACGAGCAGTACTTC.

This clonotype has only a few counts. The chain links TRBV9 to TRBJ2-7; 10 bases map to TRBD2. Germline V gives CDR1 SGDLS, CDR2 YYNGEE. The ends lost 0 bases at V and 7 bases at J; junction bases unmatched: 10. The CDR3 sequence is 16 residues long. The CDR3 nucleotides are TGTGCCAGCAGCGTAGGGAGCGGGGGGGCTCGGAATGAGCAGTACTTC. Encoded protein: CASSVGSGGARNEQYF. Using reference TRBV9 and TRBJ2-7 for the parts outside the CDR3, the full variable domain is DSGVTQTPKHLITATGQRVTLRCSPRSGDLSVYWYQQSLDQGLQFLIQYYNGEERAKGNILERFSAQQFPDLHSELNLSSLELGDSALYFCASSVGSGGARNEQYFGPGTRLTVT.

This clonotype has a single count. The chain has TRBV7-8 and TRBJ2-2; no reliable D call. Trimming took off 6 bases at V and 7 bases at J, with 15 bases between the two ends. The CDR3 consists of 14 residues. Germline lookup yields CDR1 SGHVS and CDR2 FQNEAQ. The CDR3 DNA sequence: TGTGCCAGCAGAAGCAGCTCTCTTCTCGGGGAGCTGTTTTTT. Its protein product is CASRSSSLLGELFF.

This clonotype was seen many times. An end of the junction does not agree with germline; a read error may underlie this. The chain carries TRBV10-2 and TRBJ1-2; the D is unclear. The germline V gene has CDR1 WSHSY and CDR2 SAAADI. The length of the CDR3 is 14 residues. CDR3 loop: CANSEDPANYGYTF. The CDR3 DNA reads TGCGCCAACAGTGAGGACCCAGCTAACTACGGCTACACCTTC.

This clonotype was recorded a few times. This chain connects TRBV5-1 to TRBJ1-6, with D tentatively TRBD1 (5 bases). The CDR3 loop spans 15 amino acids. V dropped 4 bases and J dropped 7 bases, with 15 bases sitting between them. Germline CDR1 reads SGHRS; CDR2 reads YFSETQ. CDR3 nucleotide sequence: TGCGCCAGCAGCACGGGGGGAAGGGGCAATTCACCCCTCCACTTT. Translation: CASSTGGRGNSPLHF.

The chain links TRBV3-1 to TRBJ1-3; TRBD1 might be the D (5 bases). V was shortened by 1 base and J by 4 bases, with 14 bases between the two germline ends. Germline CDR1 is LGHDT and CDR2 is YNNKEL (reference sequence). CDR3 size: 16 residues. In DNA, the CDR3 is TGTGCCAGCAGCCAAGTGGCGGGGACTGGCGGAAACACCATATATTTT. It specifies CASSQVAGTGGNTIYF. The complete variable domain, with remaining parts taken from reference TRBV3-1 and TRBJ1-3, reads DTAVSQTPKYLVTQMGNDKSIKCEQNLGHDTMYWYKQDSKKFLKIMFSYNNKELIINETVPNRFSPKSPDKAHLNLHINSLELGDSAVYFCASSQVAGTGGNTIYFGEGSWLTVV.

This clonotype has only a few counts. V gene TRBV2 combines with J gene TRBJ1-4; D is uncertain. In germline, CDR1 is SNHLY, CDR2 FYNNEI. There are 14 residues in the CDR3. The ends were cut back, 6 bases at V and 0 bases at J, with 8 bases in the middle. In DNA, the CDR3 is TGTGCCAGCAGCCCAGTTACAACTAATGAAAAACTGTTTTTT. It translates to CASSPVTTNEKLFF.

This clonotype was seen a few times. Mismatch with germline at one junction end may stem from a read error. CDR3 coding DNA: TGTGCCAACAGTTATGAGGGCGGGGAGGCCTATGAGCAGTTCTTC. It codes for CANSYEGGEAYEQFF. The chain couples TRBV6-5 to TRBJ2-1, with D possibly matching TRBD2 (6 bases). Germline CDR1 is MNHEY and CDR2 is SVGAGI. CDR3 size: 15 residues.

The rearrangement joins TRBV20-1 to TRBJ2-3; no firm D call. Germline V CDR1 and CDR2: DFQATT, SNEGSKA (reference sequence). With 3 bases removed from V and 6 bases from J, the gap between germline ends came to 7 bases. The CDR3 extends over 11 amino acids. The CDR3 bases are TGCAGTGCTAGTATAACCGATACGCAGTATTTT. Translation: CSASITDTQYF.

This clonotype was detected ten times or more. V is TRBV7-8 and J is TRBJ2-5, with D uncertain. Germline V lookup: CDR1 SGHVS, CDR2 FQNEAQ. V lost 4 bases to trimming and J lost 5 bases, with 17 bases between them. CDR3 length: 15 residues. CDR3 nucleotide sequence: TGTGCCAGCAGCTCCCCCTTCGGGCCGGAGGAGACCCAGTACTTC. It is translated as CASSSPFGPEETQYF.

The chain couples TRBV20-1 to TRBJ2-7; 8 bases map to TRBD2. Germline V gene data show CDR1 as DFQATT and CDR2 as SNEGSKA (reference sequence). The CDR3 length is 12 residues. The CDR3 DNA reads TGCAGGGCCATCGGGGGGGATCGCGAGCAGTACTTC. Translated: CRAIGGDREQYF.

This clonotype was recorded many times. V and J are TRBV29-1 and TRBJ2-7; D possibly uses TRBD1 or TRBD2 (5 bases each). CDR1 and CDR2 from the germline V gene are SQVTM and ANQGSEA. This CDR3 comprises 14 residues. V lost 0 bases to trimming and J lost 2 bases, with 11 bases between them. The CDR3 nucleotides are TGCAGCGTTGAAGAAAAGGGGAGCACCTACGAGCAGTACTTC. Protein product: CSVEEKGSTYEQYF.

The chain recombines TRBV5-1 with TRBJ2-5; D might be TRBD2 (5 bases). The last part of the DNA fits TRBJ2-7 better; the J call may be wrong. CDR1 is SGHRS and CDR2 is YFSETQ in the germline V gene. This CDR3 comprises 15 residues. The CDR3 loop is CASSSQPEGPYEQYF. The DNA for the CDR3 is TGCGCCAGCAGCTCGCAGCCCGAGGGTCCCTACGAGCAGTACTTC.

V and J are TRBV20-1 and TRBJ2-5; tentative D call: TRBD1 (6 bases). The V gene's germline CDR1 is DFQATT and CDR2 SNEGSKA (reference sequence). The CDR3 totals 13 residues. V lost 1 base and J lost 5, with 11 bases in between. DNA of the CDR3: TGCAGTGCTAGAGGAACAGGGTTGGAGACCCAGTACTTC. It translates to CSARGTGLETQYF.

The chain employs TRBV28 and TRBJ2-7, with 8 bases fitting TRBD2. The J call could be wrong; TRBJ2-5 is a better fit for the DNA end. The CDR3 covers 14 residues. Germline V lookup: CDR1 MDHEN, CDR2 SYDVKM. Written as DNA, the CDR3 is TGTGCCAGCAGTTACCCGGGAGGGGAAGAGACCCAGTACTTC. This codes for CASSYPGGEETQYF.

This clonotype was found a few times. The chain joins TRBV7-3 to TRBJ2-5; 12 nucleotides align to TRBD2. CDR1 is SGHTA, CDR2 FQGTGA, per germline. The CDR3 totals 14 residues. Unmatched junction bases numbered 2, after V lost 4 bases and J lost 5 bases. In nucleotides, the CDR3 is TGTGCCAGCAGCTGCGGACTAGCGGGGGAGACCCAGTACTTC. It yields the protein CASSCGLAGETQYF.

This clonotype has a handful of counts. Germline and junction disagree at one end, which may indicate a read error. The rearrangement uses TRBV20-1 and TRBJ1-2; TRBD1 aligns across 9 bases. This CDR3 has 19 residues. Germline loops: CDR1 DFQATT, CDR2 SNEGSKA (reference sequence). CDR3: CSARAILWTGDSKIYGCTF. In DNA form, the CDR3 reads TGCAGTGCTAGAGCCATACTATGGACAGGGGATTCCAAAATCTATGGCTGCACCTTC.

This clonotype appeared many times. The chain links TRBV20-1 to TRBJ2-1; TRBD2 matches at 7 bases. The CDR3 is 14 amino acids. CDR1 is DFQATT, CDR2 SNEGSKA, per germline (reference sequence). V dropped 2 bases and J dropped 7; count of bases not matched to a gene: 8. The CDR3 spells CSARSPASGNEQFF. The CDR3 DNA is TGCAGTGCTAGAAGCCCCGCTAGCGGAAATGAGCAGTTCTTC.

This clonotype was seen more than once but under ten times. A much larger clone differs by one base, so this may be a read error. The rearrangement links TRBV5-1 to TRBJ2-5; maybe TRBD1 (5 bases). The germline CDR1 and CDR2 sequences are SGHRS and YFSETQ. CDR3 length: 12 residues. V was trimmed by 5 bases and J by 4 bases, leaving 9 bases between them. This CDR3 reads CASSADRETQYF. The CDR3 nucleotides read TGCGCCAGCAGTGCCGACAGAGAGACCCAGTACTTC. Filled out from reference TRBV5-1 and TRBJ2-5, the complete variable domain reads KAGVTQTPRYLIKTRGQQVTLSCSPISGHRSVSWYQQTPGQGLQFLFEYFSETQRNKGNFPGRFSGRQFSNSRSEMNVSTLELGDSALYLCASSADRETQYFGPGTRLLVL.

The chain recombines TRBV20-1 with TRBJ2-5; 13 nucleotides line up with TRBD2. The J call may be incorrect, as the DNA end agrees better with TRBJ2-7. Germline CDR1 DFQATT, CDR2 SNEGSKA (reference sequence). The CDR3 runs to 17 residues. The CDR3 DNA follows: TGCAGTGCTAGACCGACTAGCGGGGGGCTAAACACCTACGAGCAGTACTTC. This encodes CSARPTSGGLNTYEQYF.

The rearrangement joins TRBV27 to TRBJ2-3, with 7 bases lining up with TRBD2. V shed 5 bases, J shed 2 bases, and the junction held 7 bases outside the gene matches. Per the germline V gene, CDR1 is MNHEY and CDR2 is SMNVEV (reference sequence). The CDR3 extends over 15 amino acids. The CDR3 DNA reads as TGTGCCAGCAGTCTCGGACTAGGTACCACAGATACGCAGTATTTT. Protein: CASSLGLGTTDTQYF.

The genes are TRBV6-5 and TRBJ2-1; the match to TRBD2 covers 7 bases. Germline values: CDR1 MNHEY, CDR2 SVGAGI. V was pared by 5 bases and J by 6 bases, with 7 bases of the junction left unmatched. This CDR3 is 14 amino acids long. CDR3: CASSLIGGSNEQFF. CDR3 sequence (DNA): TGTGCCAGCAGTCTTATCGGGGGGAGCAATGAGCAGTTCTTC.

This chain uses TRBV28 with TRBJ1-2, with a weak D call TRBD1 (6 bases). V was trimmed by 5 bases and J by 4 bases, leaving 8 bases between them. The CDR3 is 12 amino acids. CDR1 is MDHEN, CDR2 SYDVKM, per germline. In nucleotides, the CDR3 is TGTGCCAGCAGTATACAGGGCTATGGCTACACCTTC. Protein: CASSIQGYGYTF.

The V call is TRBV7-6, the J call TRBJ1-6; 9 bases agree with TRBD1. The CDR3 runs to 16 residues. The V gene's germline CDR1 is SGHVS and CDR2 FNYEAQ. V lost 2 bases and J lost 9; bases outside the gene matches: 8. CDR3 loop: CASSLRAGQGPSPLHF. CDR3 nucleotide sequence: TGTGCCAGCAGCTTACGCGCGGGACAGGGCCCTTCACCCCTCCACTTT. Combining the CDR3 with reference TRBV7-6 and TRBJ1-6 gives the whole variable domain GAGVSQSPRYKVTKRGQDVALRCDPISGHVSLYWYRQALGQGPEFLTYFNYEAQQDKSGLPNDRFSAERPEGSISTLTIQRTEQRDSAMYRCASSLRAGQGPSPLHFGNGTRLTVT.

Notes on this clonotype: Its ends do not fully match the called genes, so a read error is possible. The chain uses TRBV12-3 or TRBV12-4 and TRBJ2-3; 11 positions agree with TRBD2. The CDR3 contains 14 residues. The CDR3 nucleotides read TGTGCCAGCAGGATAGCGGGGGGGCTGGATACGCAGGATTTT. Encoded protein: CASRIAGGLDTQDF.